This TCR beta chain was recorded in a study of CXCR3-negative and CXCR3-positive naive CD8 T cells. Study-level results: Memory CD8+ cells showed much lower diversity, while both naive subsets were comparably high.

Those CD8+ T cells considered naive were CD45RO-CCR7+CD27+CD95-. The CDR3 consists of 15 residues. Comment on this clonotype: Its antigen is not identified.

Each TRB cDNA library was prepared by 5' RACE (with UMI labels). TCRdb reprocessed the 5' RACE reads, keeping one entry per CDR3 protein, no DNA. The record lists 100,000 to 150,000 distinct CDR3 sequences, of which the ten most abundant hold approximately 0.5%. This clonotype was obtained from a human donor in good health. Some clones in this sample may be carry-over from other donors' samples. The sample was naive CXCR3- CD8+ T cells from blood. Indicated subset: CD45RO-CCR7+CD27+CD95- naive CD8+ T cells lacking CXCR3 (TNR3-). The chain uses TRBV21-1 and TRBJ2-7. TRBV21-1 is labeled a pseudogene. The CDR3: CASSKQAEQTREQYF.